This TCR beta chain was recorded in a study of T-cell reconstitution after alpha-beta-depleted transplantation in children. V was clipped by 1 base and J by 7 bases; unmatched bases: 13. CDR1 is SGHVS and CDR2 is FQNEAQ in the germline V gene. There are 19 residues in the CDR3. TCRbeta library construction was performed incorporating unique molecular identifiers. TCRdb re-called the PCR reads through MiXCR, storing one row per CDR3 protein. Of about 500,000 distinct CDR3 sequences in the sample, less than 35% were seen once. The TCR originated in a human donor who donated a stem cell graft to a child with aplastic anemia. The V and J genes are TRBV7-8 and TRBJ2-2, with 12 positions matching TRBD2. Sequenced here: PBMCs from the stem cell graft donor, sampled from the stem cell graft. The CDR3 sequence: CASSLEAWSSGRAVGELFF. The CDR3 DNA sequence: TGTGCCAGCAGCTTAGAGGCGTGGTCTAGCGGGAGGGCCGTCGGGGAGCTGTTTTTT. Variable domain in full (rest from reference TRBV7-8 and TRBJ2-2): GAGVSQSPRYKVAKRGQDVALRCDPISGHVSLFWYQQALGQGPEFLTYFQNEAQLDKSGLPSDRFFAERPEGSVSTLKIQRTQQEDSAVYLCASSLEAWSSGRAVGELFFGEGSRLTVL.